This record concerns one TCR beta chain sequence. Its cognate antigen has yet to be identified. There are no base qualities to consult, and no much larger clone falls within one base. The CDR3 spans 13 residues, from the cysteine through the phenylalanine. Only CDR3 DNA is held: 39 bases, read in frame from base 1. Based on the germline V gene, the CDR1 and CDR2 sequences are SNHLY and FYNNEI. Trimming takes 6 bases off V and 8 bases off J; junction bases not matched to a gene: 7. The sample originates from a study of T cell responses to AZD1222 COVID-19 vaccine (dated by TCRdb to about 2021). Regarding the study in general: TCR sequencing covered roughly 230 trial participants: 200 to 220 given two doses of AZD1222 and some 25 given two doses of MenACWY control vaccine. Trial participants were enrolled into age subgroups of 18-55, 56-69 and 70-plus years, which contained approximately 150, 30 and 60 TCR-sequenced participants, respectively.

The CDR3 regions of human TCRbeta chains were analyzed by immunosequencing. The original methods were these. Repertoire TCRs were matched against a reference library of SARS-CoV-2-specific TCRs generated with the MIRA antigen-specificity platform. Breadth meant the fraction of unique TCRs that were SARS-CoV-2-associated, whereas depth meant the fraction of total T cells that were SARS-CoV-2-associated. Using the MIRA data, each spike-specific TCR was mapped to the spike region that the TCR reacts to and placed in a CD4 or CD8 class. Log10-transformed breadth and depth values were compared by one-way ANOVA with Sidak's multiple comparisons tests. Imported from immuneACCESS, the table was reduced by TCRdb to in-frame sequences with V and J called. These copies leave out some clones; in studies compared against another copy, an unresolved V gene accounts for under half, and the cause of the remainder is not known. V, J and clone size are taken as reported in that table, and D and trimming were inferred from the DNA itself. The sample profile shows 150,000 to 200,000 clones; about 90% of them were found once. The ten largest clones capture approximately 2.5% of the sample.

What the work shows at the level of the full study, not this receptor alone: The 56-69-year group was small, and its depth increase did not reach significance, likely because of low power. Because no day 14 peak-response samples were available, the repertoires could be characterized only after the peak T cell response. Only a handful of AZD1222 recipients were SARS-CoV-2 seropositive at baseline, limiting conclusions about previously exposed vaccinees. Spike-specific TCR breadth and depth rose significantly after two AZD1222 doses compared with day 0 and with MenACWY recipients. CD4 TCRs associated with the vaccine covered the entire spike protein, and the dominant responses were in regions 160-218 and 743-854. Participants were mostly white British, with more females than males. The authors suggested clonal diversity may have been underestimated. Reportedly, close to half of the unique spike-specific TCRs recognized epitopes lying outside the regions that are mutated in the B.1.351 and B.1.1.7 variants.

The time point label, as the study defines it: baseline before first vaccination. The treatment or condition label for this specimen denotes: meningococcal conjugate vaccine given as trial control. Vaccinee samples were obtained from the UK trials COV001 and COV002, which included a single-blind randomized controlled phase 2/3 trial of AZD1222 (ChAdOx1 nCoV-19) in healthy adults. For TCRbeta chain sequencing, PBMC samples from trial participants were taken at day 0 and at day 28 after the second dose. The sample was peripheral blood, taken on day 0 of MenACWY control vaccination. The sequence is built from TRBV2 and TRBJ2-1, and TRBD1 aligns with 7 junction nucleotides. The sequence was obtained from an adult in good health. The CDR3 corresponds to CASRETGLDEQFF. The nucleotide sequence is TGTGCCAGCAGGGAGACAGGGCTTGATGAGCAGTTCTTC.